This TCR beta chain was obtained from a study of T cell responses to AZD1222 COVID-19 vaccine. Notes on the study in general: The study sampled repertoires only after the peak T cell response. Females outnumbered males among donors, who were mostly white British; clonal diversity was possibly underestimated. Spike-specific TCR breadth and depth were elevated following two AZD1222 doses. The study identified only a handful of AZD1222 recipients as seropositive at baseline.

In regard to this clone: Its antigen is not known.

Data came from immunoSEQ multiplex PCR; TCRdb stores just in-frame clones and leaves some out. The sample consists of about 110,000 clones, about 85% of them appearing once. This CDR3 spans 13 amino acids. V lost 3 bases and J lost 0, with 3 bases in between. Sequenced here: peripheral blood, sampled 28 days after the second AZD1222 dose. The gene calls are TRBV12-3 or TRBV12-4 and TRBJ1-5; D ambiguous. The sequence came from an adult who received the AZD1222 COVID-19 vaccine. The CDR3: CASSFNSNQPQHF. Written as DNA, the CDR3 is TGTGCCAGCAGTTTCAATAGCAATCAGCCCCAGCATTTT.